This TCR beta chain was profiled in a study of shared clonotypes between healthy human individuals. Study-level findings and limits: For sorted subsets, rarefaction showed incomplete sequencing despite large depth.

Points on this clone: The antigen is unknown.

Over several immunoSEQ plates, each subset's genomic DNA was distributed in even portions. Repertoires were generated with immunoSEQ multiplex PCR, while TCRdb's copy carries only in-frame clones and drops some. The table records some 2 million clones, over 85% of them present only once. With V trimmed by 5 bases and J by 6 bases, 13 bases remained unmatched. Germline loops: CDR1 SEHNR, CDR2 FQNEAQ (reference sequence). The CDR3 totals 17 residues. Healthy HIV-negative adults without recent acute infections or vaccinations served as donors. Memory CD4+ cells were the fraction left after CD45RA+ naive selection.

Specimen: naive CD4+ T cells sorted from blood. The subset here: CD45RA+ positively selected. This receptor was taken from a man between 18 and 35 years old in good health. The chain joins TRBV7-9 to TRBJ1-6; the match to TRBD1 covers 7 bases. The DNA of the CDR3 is TGTGCCAGCAGCCGACAGGGAGGTGGTGGTTCTAATTCACCCCTCCACTTT. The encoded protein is CASSRQGGGGSNSPLHF.